This TCR beta chain was found in a study of blood T cell repertoires in COVID-19. To note about this clone: At one end, the junction sequence differs from germline, possibly due to a read error.

Germline V gene sequence: CDR1 LGHDT, CDR2 YNNKEL (reference sequence). The CDR3 length is 13 residues. In the authors' methods: Reference gene primers were amplified, and this amplification served to estimate nucleated cell counts. The assay was immunoSEQ multiplex PCR, and TCRdb's table has in-frame clones only and misses some. Clonal size and the V and J genes are those of that table, whereas D and trimming came from the DNA. Here the sample spans around 95,000 clones, around 85% being singletons. The sample taken for sequencing was peripheral blood. The source is a human donor in a cohort sampled during active COVID-19. V is TRBV3-1 (or the pseudogene TRBV3-2) and J is TRBJ2-3; weak D call: TRBD2 (5 bases). The CDR3 loop reads CASSQRGPDTQYF. The CDR3 nucleotides read TGTGCCAGCAGCCAAAGAGGGCCAGACACGCAGTATTTT.